These 9 T cell receptor beta chains were sequenced from one sample in a study of preoperative IRX-2 immunotherapy in early breast cancer. This sample's treatment: preoperative locoregional IRX-2 cytokine immunotherapy. Assay used: immunoSEQ multiplex PCR; TCRdb lists only in-frame clones, some missing. Among tens of thousands of clones listed, about 95% were seen once. The source material was tumor tissue, sampled after IRX-2 immunotherapy. These receptors all come from a human donor with breast cancer.

Worth noting for this clone: One junction end disagrees with the germline gene, perhaps due to a read error. Other nucleotide sequences in the sample specify the same CDR3. V gene TRBV5-1 combines with J gene TRBJ2-5; D might be TRBD1 (5 bases). The CDR3 covers 13 residues. Germline V lookup: CDR1 SGHRS, CDR2 YFSETQ. The CDR3: CASSPVRAETQYF. The CDR3 DNA reads as TGCGCCAGCAGCCCAGTCAGGGCCGAGACTCAGTACTTC. The whole variable domain, remainder taken from reference TRBV5-1 and TRBJ2-5, is KAGVTQTPRYLIKTRGQQVTLSCSPISGHRSVSWYQQTPGQGLQFLFEYFSETQRNKGNFPGRFSGRQFSNSRSEMNVSTLELGDSALYLCASSPVRAETQYFGPGTRLLVL.

This chain links TRBV5-6 with TRBJ2-3; D is unclear. V gave up 3 bases and J gave up 1 base, with 3 bases separating them. The CDR3 has 12 amino acids. CDR1 and CDR2 from the germline V gene are SGHDT and YYEEEE. The CDR3 DNA follows: TGTGCCAGCAGCTGGGGCACAGATACGCAGTATTTT. Translation gives CASSWGTDTQYF.

This sequence joins TRBV13 and TRBJ2-1; D unresolved. Trimming shortened V by 5 bases and J by 10 bases, and 12 bases separated the two germline ends. CDR1 is PRHDT, CDR2 FYEKMQ, per germline (reference sequence). The CDR3 is 12 residues long. The CDR3 DNA reads as TGTGCCAGCAGCGTGACTGTTTTCGAGCAGTTCTTC. Protein product: CASSVTVFEQFF.

For this clone: The junction differs from germline at one of its ends, possibly a read error. This chain links TRBV15 with TRBJ2-1; D is unclear. This CDR3 is built from 13 residues. Germline CDR1 is LNHNV and CDR2 is YYDKDF (reference sequence). This CDR3 reads CATSARSYTEQFF. The DNA of the CDR3 is TGTGCCACCAGCGCCCGATCCTACACTGAGCAGTTCTTC.

The gene calls are TRBV9 and TRBJ2-7, with 7 nucleotides matching TRBD1. The V gene end was trimmed by 4 bases and the J gene end by 6 bases; junction bases not matched to a gene: 7. The CDR3 extends over 13 amino acids. The germline V gene encodes CDR1 SGDLS and CDR2 YYNGEE. The CDR3 spells CASSPRQGAEQYF. The CDR3 DNA follows: TGTGCCAGCAGCCCCCGACAGGGTGCCGAGCAGTACTTC.

This chain uses TRBV21-1 with TRBJ1-5. TRBV21-1 is a pseudogene locus. CDR3 length: 16 residues. CDR3 coding DNA: TGTGCCAGCAGCAAAAAGGGACGGCTGAAAAATCAGCCCCAGCATTTT. Protein product: CASSKKGRLKNQPQHF.

The chain recombines TRBV5-1 with TRBJ2-1, with unresolved D. There are 14 residues in the CDR3. The germline V gene has CDR1 SGHRS and CDR2 YFSETQ. Trimming left V 2 bases short and J 4 bases short, with 10 bases between. DNA of the CDR3: TGCGCCAGCAGCTTTAGGGTTTTATACAATGAGCAGTTCTTC. This sequence encodes CASSFRVLYNEQFF.

V gene TRBV2 combines with J gene TRBJ1-2; 9 bases match TRBD1. The V gene end was trimmed by 6 bases and the J gene end by 1 base; junction bases not matched to a gene: 6. The CDR3 totals 15 residues. Germline CDR1 is SNHLY and CDR2 is FYNNEI. In DNA, the CDR3 is TGTGCCAGCAGCCAAGCGGGACAGGGTAACTATGGCTACACCTTC. Protein: CASSQAGQGNYGYTF.

In this sample, this clone turned up once. CDR3 nucleotide sequence: TGCGCCAGCAGCTTGGTCGTCGGGACGGGCTCACCCCTCCACTTT. This encodes CASSLVVGTGSPLHF. The chain carries TRBV5-1 and TRBJ1-6, with D tentatively TRBD1 (5 bases). V shed 0 bases and J shed 10 bases, with 14 bases lying between them. The germline V gene has CDR1 SGHRS and CDR2 YFSETQ. The CDR3 spans 15 residues.